Each of the 21 T cell receptor beta chains below was sequenced from the same sample in a study of cytomegalovirus exposure and HLA in healthy donors. The PCR ran on 60 Vbeta and 13 Jbeta primers. TCRdb's table, derived via immunoSEQ multiplex PCR, lists solely in-frame clones and lacks some. The sample lists around 160,000 clones, around four fifths occurring once. Sequencing was carried out using PBMCs. These receptor sequences come from a man in his late teens or twenties in good health and CMV-seropositive.

The V and J genes are TRBV7-9 and TRBJ2-6, with 8 bases identical to TRBD1. Germline assignment: CDR1 SEHNR and CDR2 FQNEAQ (reference sequence). Trimming removed 4 bases from V and 0 bases from J; junction bases left unmatched: 5. CDR3 size: 17 residues. CDR3 bases: TGTGCCAGCAGCTCCGGGACAGGATTCTCTGGGGCCAACGTCCTGACTTTC. This sequence encodes CASSSGTGFSGANVLTF.

As for this clone: This same CDR3 is encoded by further DNA sequences in the sample. The genes are TRBV7-2 and TRBJ2-7; 7 nucleotides match TRBD1. V lost 3 bases and J lost 3; bases outside the gene matches: 2. Germline CDR1 SGHTA, CDR2 FQGNSA. There are 13 residues in the CDR3. DNA of the CDR3: TGTGCCAGCAGCTTGTCAGGGGGCTACGAGCAGTACTTC. Protein: CASSLSGGYEQYF.

The chain uses TRBV29-1 and TRBJ1-1; D is possibly TRBD1 (6 bases). The V gene's germline CDR1 is SQVTM and CDR2 ANQGSEA. This CDR3 has 11 amino acids. The V end lost 7 bases, the J end lost 4 bases, and 10 bases lay between the germline ends. The CDR3 DNA reads as TGCAGCGCCCGGACAGCCACTGAAGCTTTCTTT. Protein product: CSARTATEAFF. The full variable domain, rest sourced from reference TRBV29-1 and TRBJ1-1, is SAVISQKPSRDICQRGTSLTIQCQVDSQVTMMFWYRQQPGQSLTLIATANQGSEATYESGFVIDKFPISRPNLTFSTLTVSNMSPEDSSIYLCSARTATEAFFGQGTRLTVV.

This chain connects TRBV19 to TRBJ2-7; D unresolved. V was cut by 5 bases and J by 3 bases, with 11 bases left in between. The CDR3 contains 13 residues. Germline-derived CDR1 and CDR2 are LNHDA and SQIVND (reference sequence). The CDR3 DNA sequence: TGTGCCAGTAGTGAAGGCAGAGGCTACGAGCAGTACTTC. Translation: CASSEGRGYEQYF.

This clone was observed a handful of times. The chain employs TRBV15 and TRBJ1-1; no definite D call. CDR1 is LNHNV, CDR2 YYDKDF, per germline (reference sequence). V was cut by 1 base and J by 1 base, with 7 bases left in between. The CDR3 is 14 amino acids. The CDR3 sequence: CATSRGEKNTEAFF. The DNA of the CDR3 is TGTGCCACCAGCAGAGGAGAGAAGAACACTGAAGCTTTCTTT. Together with reference TRBV15 and TRBJ1-1, the CDR3 gives the full variable domain: DAMVIQNPRYQVTQFGKPVTLSCSQTLNHNVMYWYQQKSSQAPKLLFHYYDKDFNNEADTPDNFQSRRPNTSFCFLDIRSPGLGDTAMYLCATSRGEKNTEAFFGQGTRLTVV.

The V and J genes are TRBV30 and TRBJ2-3, with D possibly matching TRBD2 (5 bases). Germline V gene lookup returns CDR1 GTSNPN and CDR2 SVGIG (reference sequence). V dropped 2 bases and J dropped 2 bases, with 14 bases sitting between them. The length of the CDR3 is 15 residues. CDR3 in DNA: TGTGCCTGGAGTAAGGCCGGGATCTCCACAGATACGCAGTATTTT. Translated, it gives CAWSKAGISTDTQYF.

The V and J genes are TRBV9 and TRBJ2-7; 7 positions match TRBD2. V lost 1 base to trimming and J lost 5 bases; unmatched junction nucleotides: 9. The CDR3 has 15 amino acids. Germline V gene sequence: CDR1 SGDLS, CDR2 YYNGEE. CDR3 bases: TGTGCCAGCAGCGTATTTGGTGGGGGGGTCGACGAGCAGTACTTC. Encoded protein: CASSVFGGGVDEQYF.

The rearrangement joins TRBV6-4 to TRBJ2-2; D perhaps matches TRBD1 (5 bases). Germline V gene lookup returns CDR1 MRHNA and CDR2 SNTAGT. The ends were cut back, 2 bases at V and 6 bases at J, with 7 bases in the middle. The length of the CDR3 is 13 residues. For the CDR3, the DNA is TGTGCCAGCAGTGACCCAGGGTCCGGGGAGCTGTTTTTT. As protein: CASSDPGSGELFF.

V and J are TRBV25-1 and TRBJ2-1; possible D gene TRBD2, 6 bases. V lost 1 base, J lost 8 bases, and 9 bases lay in between. The CDR3 contains 13 residues. Germline loops: CDR1 MGHDK, CDR2 SYGVNS. CDR3 in amino acids: CASSEFGEDEQFF. The CDR3 DNA reads TGTGCCAGCAGTGAATTTGGGGAGGATGAGCAGTTCTTC.

The CDR3 nucleotides read TGCAGCGTCCTAGCGGGGAGATCCTACGAGCAGTACTTC. Encoded protein: CSVLAGRSYEQYF. This sequence joins TRBV29-1 and TRBJ2-7; 9 nucleotides agree with TRBD2. V lost 6 bases and J lost 1; bases outside the gene matches: 4. Germline V gene data show CDR1 as SQVTM and CDR2 as ANQGSEA. The CDR3 spans 13 residues.

The gene calls are TRBV6-5 and TRBJ1-5, with D unresolved. The CDR3 extends over 13 amino acids. Trimming cost V 0 bases and J 5 bases, with 5 bases left between them. Germline V gives CDR1 MNHEY, CDR2 SVGAGI. The CDR3 spells CASSYSRDQPQHF. As DNA, the CDR3 is TGTGCCAGCAGTTACTCGAGGGATCAGCCCCAGCATTTT.

The J gene is TRBJ1-1, the V gene TRBV5-4; 8 nucleotides line up with TRBD1. CDR3 length: 14 amino acids. Losses at the gene ends were 7 bases for V and 3 bases for J; bases not matched to a gene: 8. Per germline, CDR1 SGHNT and CDR2 YYREEE (reference sequence). This chain's CDR3 is CASGQGGGDTEAFF. The CDR3, as DNA: TGTGCCAGCGGACAGGGAGGTGGCGACACTGAAGCTTTCTTT.

The chain uses TRBV13 and TRBJ2-1, with TRBD1 matching over 7 bases. Germline CDR1 is PRHDT and CDR2 is FYEKMQ (reference sequence). The CDR3 has 15 residues. With V trimmed by 6 bases and J by 3 bases, 8 bases remained unmatched. The CDR3 DNA sequence: TGTGCCAGCAGTTCTCGGGACAGTATCTACAATGAGCAGTTCTTC. This gives the protein CASSSRDSIYNEQFF.

The gene calls are TRBV6-1 and TRBJ2-1, with TRBD2 identical over 8 bases. Germline CDR1 MNHNS, CDR2 SASEGT. The CDR3 has 15 amino acids. Trimming removed 2 bases from V and 4 bases from J; junction bases left unmatched: 4. CDR3 protein: CASSELAGLYNEQFF. Written as DNA, the CDR3 is TGTGCCAGCAGTGAATTAGCGGGGTTATACAATGAGCAGTTCTTC.

This clone was detected a few times. The chain employs TRBV9 and TRBJ1-2; D ambiguous. This CDR3 spans 12 amino acids. From germline, CDR1 is SGDLS and CDR2 YYNGEE. V lost 2 bases and J lost 7, with 9 bases in between. Written as DNA, the CDR3 is TGTGCCAGCAGCGTCGTCGGGTTTGGCTACACCTTC. Its protein is CASSVVGFGYTF.

This clone was seen only once. This sequence joins TRBV6-4 and TRBJ1-5, with D tentatively TRBD1 (6 bases). Per the germline V gene, CDR1 is MRHNA and CDR2 is SNTAGT. CDR3 length: 16 amino acids. V lost 2 bases and J 5 bases, leaving 16 bases between the germline ends. CDR3 loop: CASSDEGTQTDQPQHF. The CDR3 DNA follows: TGTGCCAGCAGTGACGAAGGGACACAGACCGATCAGCCCCAGCATTTT.

The genes are TRBV4-1 and TRBJ2-1; TRBD2 aligns across 11 bases. The CDR3 runs 17 residues. With 4 bases clipped from V and 7 bases from J, the junction kept 12 bases outside the gene matches. The V gene's germline CDR1 is MGHRA and CDR2 YSYEKL. The CDR3 DNA is TGCGCCAGCAGCCTAGGGCTAGCGGGAGGATCGAGAAATGAGCAGTTCTTC. Amino acids: CASSLGLAGGSRNEQFF.

The chain carries TRBV7-2 and TRBJ2-3, with 12 bases that match TRBD2. This CDR3 has 16 amino acids. Per germline, CDR1 SGHTA and CDR2 FQGNSA. Germline trimming cut 5 bases from V and 4 bases from J; bases unmatched to any gene: 7. CDR3 coding DNA: TGTGCCAGCAGCCATAGACTAGCGGGAGTTCCAGATACGCAGTATTTT. Translation gives CASSHRLAGVPDTQYF.

The table lists this clone with a few counts. The genes are TRBV6-6 and TRBJ1-2; 8 bases match TRBD1. CDR1 is MNHNY, CDR2 SVGAGI, per germline (reference sequence). Trimming cost V 6 bases and J 8 bases; bases outside gene matches: 11. The CDR3 is made up of 14 amino acids. CDR3 loop: CASSHGQGGLGYTF. The CDR3 nucleotides are TGTGCCAGCAGCCACGGACAGGGAGGACTCGGCTACACCTTC.

The chain links TRBV5-1 to TRBJ1-4, with unresolved D. This CDR3 is built from 15 residues. Germline CDR1 is SGHRS and CDR2 is YFSETQ. The germline V and J ends were trimmed by 5 bases and 7 bases, with 18 bases remaining between them. CDR3 sequence: CASREVGGWSEKLFF. CDR3 DNA: TGCGCCAGCAGAGAGGTGGGAGGGTGGAGTGAAAAACTGTTTTTT.

A single count supports this clone. The chain is built from TRBV6-1 and TRBJ1-1; no reliable D call. The CDR3 has 15 amino acids. Germline V gene data show CDR1 as MNHNS and CDR2 as SASEGT. The ends were cut back, 8 bases at V and 0 bases at J, with 16 bases in the middle. For the CDR3, the DNA is TGTGCCAGCTTCGCAGTAGGCGGAATGAACACTGAAGCTTTCTTT. Residues: CASFAVGGMNTEAFF.